This record covers a single T cell receptor beta chain. The sample belongs to a study of blood T cell repertoires in COVID-19. At the level of the study: Some COVID-19 samples were acute and others convalescent; all came from the United States, Italy and Spain.

Profiled with immunoSEQ multiplex PCR; TCRdb holds only in-frame clones, not every one. The sample yields under 200,000 clones, around 80% seen once. The germline V gene has CDR1 MDHEN and CDR2 SYDVKM. J was trimmed by 9 bases and V by 4 bases; bases with no gene match: 6. The length of the CDR3 is 14 residues. This sequence joins TRBV28 and TRBJ2-7; 13 bases map to TRBD2. The clonotype comes from a man between 65 and 85 years old with active or convalescent COVID-19. Sequencing was carried out using peripheral blood. The chain's CDR3 is CASSSTSGRALQYF. Here the CDR3 DNA reads TGTGCCAGCAGTTCAACTAGCGGGAGGGCCCTGCAGTACTTC.